The entry that follows covers one T cell receptor beta chain sequence. This sample was included in a study of T cell responses to AZD1222 COVID-19 vaccine. Sequencing was performed with immunoSEQ multiplex PCR; in TCRdb, only in-frame clones are kept and a portion is missing. Of 90,000 to 120,000 clones in the sample, around nine tenths were seen once. CDR1 is SQVTM and CDR2 is ANQGSEA in the germline V gene. The CDR3 runs 13 residues. V gave up 5 bases and J gave up 7 bases; unmatched junction bases: 7. The sequence came from an adult who received the AZD1222 COVID-19 vaccine. This specimen was peripheral blood, taken 28 days after the second AZD1222 dose. The chain couples TRBV29-1 to TRBJ1-4, with TRBD1 matching 7 bases. The CDR3 DNA reads as TGCAGCGTTTCGACAGGGAAGGTTGAAAAACTGTTTTTT. It is translated as CSVSTGKVEKLFF.